This T cell receptor beta chain was found in a study of cytomegalovirus exposure and HLA in healthy donors. Study results and limitations: Listed as cytomegalovirus-associated were about 160 TCR beta chains.

PCR primers comprised 60 Vbeta and 13 Jbeta primers. This table comes from immunoSEQ multiplex PCR, and its TCRdb copy is limited to in-frame clones, with some not included. The table lists around 130,000 clones, roughly 87% of them singletons. The CDR3 is 15 residues long. The germline gives CDR1 LGHNA, CDR2 YSLEER. With 3 bases removed from V and 5 bases from J, the gap between germline ends came to 14 bases. As for this clone: Antigen unknown.

The TCR originated in a woman between 18 and 29 years old in good health and CMV-seronegative. This chain connects TRBV4-3 to TRBJ2-1; D is perhaps TRBD1 (5 bases). Sequencing was carried out using PBMCs. CDR3 DNA: TGCGCCAGCAGCCATCTCAAGGGGCAAAACAATGAGCAGTTCTTC. Translating gives CASSHLKGQNNEQFF.